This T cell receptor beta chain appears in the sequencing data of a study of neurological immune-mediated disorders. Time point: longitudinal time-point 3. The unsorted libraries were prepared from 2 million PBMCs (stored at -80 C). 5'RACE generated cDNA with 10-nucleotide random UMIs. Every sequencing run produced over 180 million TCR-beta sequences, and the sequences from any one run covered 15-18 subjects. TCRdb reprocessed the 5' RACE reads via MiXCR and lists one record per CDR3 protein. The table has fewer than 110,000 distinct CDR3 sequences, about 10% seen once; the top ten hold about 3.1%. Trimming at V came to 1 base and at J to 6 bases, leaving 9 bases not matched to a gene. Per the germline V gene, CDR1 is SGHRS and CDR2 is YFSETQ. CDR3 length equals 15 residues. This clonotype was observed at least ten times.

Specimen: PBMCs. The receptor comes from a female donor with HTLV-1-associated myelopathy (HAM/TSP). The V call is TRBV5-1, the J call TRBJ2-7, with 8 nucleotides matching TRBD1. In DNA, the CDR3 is TGCGCCAGCAGCTTGCTCCCTCGACAGGGGATCGAGCAGTACTTC. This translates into CASSLLPRQGIEQYF.